These 8 T cell receptor beta chains share one sample of origin, sequenced in a study of blood T cell repertoires in COVID-19. Assay used: immunoSEQ multiplex PCR; TCRdb lists only in-frame clones, some missing. The table lists over 200,000 clones, around 81% of them singletons. The sequenced sample consisted of peripheral blood. The receptor set was obtained from a man aged 50-60 years with active or convalescent COVID-19.

This rearrangement joins TRBV7-2 to TRBJ1-3; 7 nucleotides agree with TRBD1. The V and J ends lost 5 bases and 4 bases, in that order; junction bases with no gene match: 11. CDR3 size: 16 residues. Looked up from germline, CDR1 is SGHTA and CDR2 is FQGNSA. CDR3 in DNA: TGTGCCAGCAGCCGGGACAGTAACCTGGGAGGAAACACCATATATTTT. Translated: CASSRDSNLGGNTIYF.

The V call is TRBV7-3, the J call TRBJ1-1; D is ambiguous. V lost 5 bases and J lost 0, with 22 bases in between. The CDR3 has 18 residues. From germline, CDR1 is SGHTA and CDR2 FQGTGA. CDR3 protein: CASSLDEGLFCMNTEAFF. The CDR3 bases are TGTGCCAGCAGCCTCGATGAGGGTTTGTTTTGCATGAACACTGAAGCTTTCTTT.

This rearrangement joins TRBV12-3 or TRBV12-4 to TRBJ1-1, with D maybe TRBD1 (6 bases). The V end was cut by 7 bases, the J end by 6 bases, with 12 bases between. The CDR3 spans 12 residues. CDR3 in DNA: TGTGCCAGCACCCGGGGGGCGGCTGAAGCTTTCTTT. Encoded protein: CASTRGAAEAFF.

The chain joins TRBV3-1 (or the pseudogene TRBV3-2) to TRBJ2-1, with 7 bases that match TRBD1. J was trimmed by 2 bases and V by 4 bases; bases with no gene match: 5. Germline V gives CDR1 LGHDT, CDR2 YNNKEL (reference sequence). The length of the CDR3 is 15 residues. In nucleotides, the CDR3 is TGTGCCAGCAGCCTATGGACAGGCCCCTACAATGAGCAGTTCTTC. Its translation: CASSLWTGPYNEQFF.

The chain employs TRBV3-1 (or the pseudogene TRBV3-2) and TRBJ1-1; D remains unclear. The CDR3 runs to 13 residues. Trimming removed 6 bases from V and 3 bases from J, with 11 bases in between. The germline CDR1 and CDR2 sequences are LGHDT and YNNKEL (reference sequence). CDR3 sequence reads: CASSAGSYTEAFF. CDR3 DNA sequence: TGTGCCAGCAGTGCGGGGAGTTACACTGAAGCTTTCTTT.

The rearrangement uses TRBV7-9 and TRBJ2-1; the match to TRBD1 covers 7 bases. Germline-derived CDR1 and CDR2 are SEHNR and FQNEAQ (reference sequence). V lost 3 bases to trimming and J lost 7 bases; unmatched junction nucleotides: 6. CDR3 length: 14 residues. CDR3 region: CASSFLDRQNEQFF. The CDR3 DNA sequence: TGTGCCAGCAGCTTCTTGGACAGGCAGAATGAGCAGTTCTTC. Variable domain in full (rest from reference TRBV7-9 and TRBJ2-1): DTGVSQNPRHKITKRGQNVTFRCDPISEHNRLYWYRQTLGQGPEFLTYFQNEAQLEKSRLLSDRFSAERPKGSFSTLEIQRTEQGDSAMYLCASSFLDRQNEQFFGPGTRLTVL.

This sequence joins TRBV7-3 and TRBJ1-2; D not resolved. The germline CDR1 and CDR2 sequences are SGHTA and FQGTGA. CDR3 length: 12 residues. V lost 8 bases and J 7 bases, leaving 14 bases between the germline ends. The CDR3 nucleotides are TGTGCCAGCTGGGGAGCGGAAAGTGGCTACACCTTC. Protein product: CASWGAESGYTF.

The chain recombines TRBV3-1 (or the pseudogene TRBV3-2) with TRBJ1-2, with D hard to call. CDR3 length equals 14 residues. The V end was cut by 0 bases, the J end by 8 bases, with 13 bases between. The V gene's germline CDR1 is LGHDT and CDR2 YNNKEL (reference sequence). CDR3 sequence: CASSQDITLRGYTF. CDR3 coding DNA: TGTGCCAGCAGCCAAGATATTACTCTGAGGGGCTACACCTTC.